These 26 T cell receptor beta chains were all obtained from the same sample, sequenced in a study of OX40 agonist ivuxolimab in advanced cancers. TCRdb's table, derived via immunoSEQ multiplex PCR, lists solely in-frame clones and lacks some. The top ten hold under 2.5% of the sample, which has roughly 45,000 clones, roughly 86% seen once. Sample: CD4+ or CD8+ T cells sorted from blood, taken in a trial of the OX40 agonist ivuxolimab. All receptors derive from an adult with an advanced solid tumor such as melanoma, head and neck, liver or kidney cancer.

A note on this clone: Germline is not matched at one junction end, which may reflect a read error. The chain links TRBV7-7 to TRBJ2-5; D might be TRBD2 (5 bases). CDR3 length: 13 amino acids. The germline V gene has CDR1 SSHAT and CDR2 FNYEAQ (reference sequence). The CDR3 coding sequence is TGTGCCAGCAGCTTAGGTCATGGGGAGACCCGGTACTTC. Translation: CASSLGHGETRYF.

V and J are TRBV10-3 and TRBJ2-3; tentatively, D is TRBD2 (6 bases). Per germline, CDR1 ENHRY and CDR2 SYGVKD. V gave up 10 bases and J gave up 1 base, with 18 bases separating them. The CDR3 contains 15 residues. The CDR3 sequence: CATMGTSRRTDTQYF. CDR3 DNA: TGTGCCACGATGGGCACTAGCCGGCGCACAGATACGCAGTATTTT.

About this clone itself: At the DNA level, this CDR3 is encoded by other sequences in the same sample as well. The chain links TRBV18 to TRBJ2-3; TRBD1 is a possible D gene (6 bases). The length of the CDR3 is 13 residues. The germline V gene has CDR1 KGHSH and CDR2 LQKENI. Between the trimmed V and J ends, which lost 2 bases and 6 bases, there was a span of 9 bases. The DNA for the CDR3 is TGTGCCAGCTCACCAAACAGGGATGATACGCAGTATTTT. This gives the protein CASSPNRDDTQYF.

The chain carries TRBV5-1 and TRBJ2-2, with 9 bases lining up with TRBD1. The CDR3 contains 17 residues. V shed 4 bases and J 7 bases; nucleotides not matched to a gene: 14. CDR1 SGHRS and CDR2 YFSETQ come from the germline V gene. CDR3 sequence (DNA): TGCGCCAGCAGCCTGTGGGGACAGGGAAGTCTGGGCGGGGAGCTGTTTTTT. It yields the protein CASSLWGQGSLGGELFF.

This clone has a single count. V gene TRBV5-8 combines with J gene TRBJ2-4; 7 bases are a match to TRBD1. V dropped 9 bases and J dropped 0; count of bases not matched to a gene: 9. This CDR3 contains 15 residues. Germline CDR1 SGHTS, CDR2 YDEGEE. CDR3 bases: TGTGCCACCCTGACTGGGACAGTAGCCAAAAACATTCAGTACTTC. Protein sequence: CATLTGTVAKNIQYF.

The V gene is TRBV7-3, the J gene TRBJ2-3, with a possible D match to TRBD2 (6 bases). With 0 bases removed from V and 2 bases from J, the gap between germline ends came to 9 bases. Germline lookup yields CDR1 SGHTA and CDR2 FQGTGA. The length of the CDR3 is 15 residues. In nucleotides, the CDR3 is TGTGCCAGCAGCTTAACTGCGGGGCCCACAGATACGCAGTATTTT. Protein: CASSLTAGPTDTQYF.

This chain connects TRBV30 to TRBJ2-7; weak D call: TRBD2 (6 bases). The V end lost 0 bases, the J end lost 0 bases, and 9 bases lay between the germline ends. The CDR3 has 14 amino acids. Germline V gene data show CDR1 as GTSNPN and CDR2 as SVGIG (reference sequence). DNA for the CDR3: TGTGCCTGGAGTGTGGAGGGCTTCTCCTACGAGCAGTACTTC. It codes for CAWSVEGFSYEQYF.

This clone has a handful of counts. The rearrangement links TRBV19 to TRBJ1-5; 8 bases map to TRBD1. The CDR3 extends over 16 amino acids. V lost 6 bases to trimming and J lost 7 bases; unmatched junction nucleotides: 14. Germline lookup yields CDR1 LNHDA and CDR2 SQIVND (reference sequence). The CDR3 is CASRTLLQGVGQPQHF. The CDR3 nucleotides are TGTGCCAGTAGGACGTTACTACAGGGGGTCGGACAGCCCCAGCATTTT.

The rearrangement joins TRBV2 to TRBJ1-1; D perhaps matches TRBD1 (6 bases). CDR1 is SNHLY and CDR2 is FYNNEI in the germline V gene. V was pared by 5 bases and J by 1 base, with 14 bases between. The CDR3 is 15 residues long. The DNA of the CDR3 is TGTGCCAGCAGTCGAGAGGCGGGGGCGAACACTGAAGCTTTCTTT. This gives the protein CASSREAGANTEAFF.

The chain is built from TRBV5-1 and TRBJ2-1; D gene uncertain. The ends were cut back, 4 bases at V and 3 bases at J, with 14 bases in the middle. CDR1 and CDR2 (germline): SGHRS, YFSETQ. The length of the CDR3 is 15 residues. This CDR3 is CASSASGFDYNEQFF. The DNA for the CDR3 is TGCGCCAGCAGCGCCTCCGGGTTTGACTACAATGAGCAGTTCTTC.

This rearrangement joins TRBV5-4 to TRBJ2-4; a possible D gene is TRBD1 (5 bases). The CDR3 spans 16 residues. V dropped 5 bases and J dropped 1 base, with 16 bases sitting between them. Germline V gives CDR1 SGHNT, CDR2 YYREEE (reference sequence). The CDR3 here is CASSSMAGAAKNIQYF. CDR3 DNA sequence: TGTGCCAGCAGTTCTATGGCTGGGGCGGCCAAAAACATTCAGTACTTC.

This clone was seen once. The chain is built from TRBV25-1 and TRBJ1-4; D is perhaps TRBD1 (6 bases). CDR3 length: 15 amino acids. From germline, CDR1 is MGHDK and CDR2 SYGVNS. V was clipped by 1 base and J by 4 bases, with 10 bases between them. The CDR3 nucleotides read TGTGCCAGCAGTGAATTACAGGGCTTTAATGAAAAACTGTTTTTT. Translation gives CASSELQGFNEKLFF.

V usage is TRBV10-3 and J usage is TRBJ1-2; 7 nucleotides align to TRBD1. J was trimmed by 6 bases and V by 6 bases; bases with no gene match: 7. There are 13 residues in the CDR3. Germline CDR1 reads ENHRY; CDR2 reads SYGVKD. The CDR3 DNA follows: TGTGCCATCAGGGGCGACAGGGCGGATGGCTACACCTTC. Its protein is CAIRGDRADGYTF.

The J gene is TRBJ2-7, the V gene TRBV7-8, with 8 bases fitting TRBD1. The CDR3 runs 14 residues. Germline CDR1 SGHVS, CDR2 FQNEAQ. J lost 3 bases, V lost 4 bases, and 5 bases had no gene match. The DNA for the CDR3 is TGTGCCAGCAGCTCGGACAGGGTTCACTACGAGCAGTACTTC. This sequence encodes CASSSDRVHYEQYF.

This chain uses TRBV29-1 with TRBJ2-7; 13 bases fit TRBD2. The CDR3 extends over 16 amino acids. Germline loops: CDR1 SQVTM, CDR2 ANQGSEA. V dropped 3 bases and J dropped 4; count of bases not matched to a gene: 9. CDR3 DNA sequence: TGCAGCGTTGATATTTTAGGGACTAGCGGGAAGTACGAGCAGTACTTC. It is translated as CSVDILGTSGKYEQYF.

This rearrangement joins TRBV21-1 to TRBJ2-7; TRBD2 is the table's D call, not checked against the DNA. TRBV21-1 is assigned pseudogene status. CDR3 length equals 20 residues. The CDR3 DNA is TGTGCCAGCAGCAATCGGGTCCCTAGACTAGCGGGGGGGGAAGACTACGAGCAGTACTTC. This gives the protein CASSNRVPRLAGGEDYEQYF.

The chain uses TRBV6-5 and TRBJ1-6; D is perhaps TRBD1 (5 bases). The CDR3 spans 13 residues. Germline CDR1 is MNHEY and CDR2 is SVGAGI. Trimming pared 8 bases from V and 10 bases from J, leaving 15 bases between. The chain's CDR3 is CASRTLSESPLHF. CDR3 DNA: TGTGCCAGCCGGACACTTTCAGAATCACCCCTCCACTTT.

CDR3 sequence (DNA): TGTGCCAGCAGTGAAGAAGGGACAGGGAAGGTACGAGGCTACACCTTC. Its translation: CASSEEGTGKVRGYTF. V gene TRBV6-1 combines with J gene TRBJ1-2, with 9 bases lining up with TRBD1. CDR3 size: 16 residues. V gave up 1 base and J gave up 8 bases; unmatched junction bases: 11. CDR1 is MNHNS, CDR2 SASEGT, per germline.

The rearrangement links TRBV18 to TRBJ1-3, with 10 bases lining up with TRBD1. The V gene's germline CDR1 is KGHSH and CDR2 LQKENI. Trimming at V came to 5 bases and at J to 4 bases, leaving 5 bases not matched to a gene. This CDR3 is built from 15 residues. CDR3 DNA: TGTGCCAGCTCAATCGGACAGGGGGGCGGAAACACCATATATTTT. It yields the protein CASSIGQGGGNTIYF.

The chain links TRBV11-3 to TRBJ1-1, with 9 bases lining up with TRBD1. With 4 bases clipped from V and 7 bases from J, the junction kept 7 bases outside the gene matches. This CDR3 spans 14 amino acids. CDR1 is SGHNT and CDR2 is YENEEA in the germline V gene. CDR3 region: CASSSSGTGNEAFF. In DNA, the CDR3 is TGTGCCAGCAGCTCTTCCGGGACAGGGAATGAAGCTTTCTTT.

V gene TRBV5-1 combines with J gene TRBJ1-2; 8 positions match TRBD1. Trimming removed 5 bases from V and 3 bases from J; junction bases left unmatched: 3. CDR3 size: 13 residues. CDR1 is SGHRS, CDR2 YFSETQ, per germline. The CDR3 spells CASSSTGDYGYTF. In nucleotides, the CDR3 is TGCGCCAGCAGTTCGACAGGGGACTATGGCTACACCTTC.

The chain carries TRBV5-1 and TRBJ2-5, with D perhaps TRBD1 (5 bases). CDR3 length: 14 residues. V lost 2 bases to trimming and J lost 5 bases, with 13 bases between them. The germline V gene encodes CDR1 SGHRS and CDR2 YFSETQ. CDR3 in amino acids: CASSFRTPTETQYF. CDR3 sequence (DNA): TGCGCCAGCAGCTTCCGGACACCCACGGAGACCCAGTACTTC.

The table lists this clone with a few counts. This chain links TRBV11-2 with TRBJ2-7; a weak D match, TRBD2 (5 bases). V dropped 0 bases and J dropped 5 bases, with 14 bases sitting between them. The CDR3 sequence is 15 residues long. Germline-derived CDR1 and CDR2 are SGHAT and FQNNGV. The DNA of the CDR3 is TGTGCCAGCAGCTTAGAGCTCCAGCGAGGGCACGAGCAGTACTTC. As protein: CASSLELQRGHEQYF.

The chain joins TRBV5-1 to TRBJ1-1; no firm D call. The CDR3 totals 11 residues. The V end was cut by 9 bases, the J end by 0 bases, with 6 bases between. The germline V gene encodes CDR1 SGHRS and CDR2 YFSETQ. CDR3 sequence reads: CANGLNTEAFF. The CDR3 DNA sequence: TGCGCCAACGGACTGAACACTGAAGCTTTCTTT.

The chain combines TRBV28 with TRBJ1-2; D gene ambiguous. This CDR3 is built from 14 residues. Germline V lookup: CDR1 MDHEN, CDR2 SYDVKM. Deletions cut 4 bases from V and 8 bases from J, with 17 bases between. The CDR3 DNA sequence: TGTGCCAGCAGTTCCCAGACGCGGGCGTACGGCTACACCTTC. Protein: CASSSQTRAYGYTF.

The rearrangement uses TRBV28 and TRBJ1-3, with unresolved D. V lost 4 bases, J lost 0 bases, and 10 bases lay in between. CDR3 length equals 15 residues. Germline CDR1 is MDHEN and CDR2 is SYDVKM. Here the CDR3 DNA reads TGTGCCAGCAGTTCCCCTGGTTTCTCTGGAAACACCATATATTTT. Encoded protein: CASSSPGFSGNTIYF.